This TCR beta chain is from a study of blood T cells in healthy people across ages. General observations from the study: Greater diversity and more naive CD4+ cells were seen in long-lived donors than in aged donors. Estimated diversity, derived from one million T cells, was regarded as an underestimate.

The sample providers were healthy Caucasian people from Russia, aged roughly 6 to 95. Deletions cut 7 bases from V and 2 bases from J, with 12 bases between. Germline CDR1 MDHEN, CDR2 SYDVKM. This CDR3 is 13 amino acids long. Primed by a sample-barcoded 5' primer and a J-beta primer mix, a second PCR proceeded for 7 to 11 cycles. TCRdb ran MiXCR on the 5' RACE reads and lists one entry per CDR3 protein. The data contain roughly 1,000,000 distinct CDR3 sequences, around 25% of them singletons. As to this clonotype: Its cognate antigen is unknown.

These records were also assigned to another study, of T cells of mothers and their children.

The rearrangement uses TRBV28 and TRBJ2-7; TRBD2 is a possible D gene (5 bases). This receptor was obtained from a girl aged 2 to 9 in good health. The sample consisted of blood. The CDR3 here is CASTPGSPYEQYF. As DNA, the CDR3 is TGTGCCAGCACCCCGGGGTCCCCCTACGAGCAGTACTTC. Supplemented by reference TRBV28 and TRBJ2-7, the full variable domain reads DVKVTQSSRYLVKRTGEKVFLECVQDMDHENMFWYRQDPGLGLRLIYFSYDVKMKEKGDIPEGYSVSREKKERFSLILESASTNQTSMYLCASTPGSPYEQYFGPGTRLTVT.